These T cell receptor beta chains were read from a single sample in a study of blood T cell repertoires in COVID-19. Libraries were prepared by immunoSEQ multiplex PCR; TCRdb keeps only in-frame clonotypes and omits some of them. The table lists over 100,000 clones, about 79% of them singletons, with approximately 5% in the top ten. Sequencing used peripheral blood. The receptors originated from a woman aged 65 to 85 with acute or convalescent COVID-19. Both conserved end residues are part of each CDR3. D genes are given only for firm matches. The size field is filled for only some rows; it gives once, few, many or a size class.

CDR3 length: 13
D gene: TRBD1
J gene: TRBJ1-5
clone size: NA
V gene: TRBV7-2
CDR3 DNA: TGTGCCAGCAGCGCGGGACAGAATCAGCCCCAGCATTTT
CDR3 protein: CASSAGQNQPQHF

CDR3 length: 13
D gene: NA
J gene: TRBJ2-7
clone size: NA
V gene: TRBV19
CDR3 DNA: TGTGCCAGTAGTACAGCGAGCTCCTACGAGCAGTACTTC
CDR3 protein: CASSTASSYEQYF

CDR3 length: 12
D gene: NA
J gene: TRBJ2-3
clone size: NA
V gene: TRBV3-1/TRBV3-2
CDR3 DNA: TGTGCCAGCAACCACGGGGGTGATACGCAGTATTTT
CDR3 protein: CASNHGGDTQYF

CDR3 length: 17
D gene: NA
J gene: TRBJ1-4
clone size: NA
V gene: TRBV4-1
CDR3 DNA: TGCGCCAGCAGCCAAGATGCCCCGGGAGGAGGGAATGAAAAACTGTTTTTT
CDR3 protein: CASSQDAPGGGNEKLFF

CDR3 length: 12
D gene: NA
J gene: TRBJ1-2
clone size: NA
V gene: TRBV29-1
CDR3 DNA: TGCAGCGTTGAACAACCTATCTATGGCTACACCTTC
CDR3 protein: CSVEQPIYGYTF

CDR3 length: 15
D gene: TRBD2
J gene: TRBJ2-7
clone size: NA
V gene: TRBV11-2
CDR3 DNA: TGTGCCAGCAGTGGGACTAGCGGGGGGCCCTACGAGCAGTACTTC
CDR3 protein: CASSGTSGGPYEQYF

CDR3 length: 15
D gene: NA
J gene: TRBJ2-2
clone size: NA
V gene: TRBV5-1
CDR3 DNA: TGCGCCAGCAGCTCGACAGGCGCTAGAACCGGGGAGCTGTTTTTT
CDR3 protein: CASSSTGARTGELFF

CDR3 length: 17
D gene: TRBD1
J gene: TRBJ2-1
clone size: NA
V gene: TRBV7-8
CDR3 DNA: TGTGCCAGCAGCTTAACAGGGGGAAGGAGTTCCTACAATGAGCAGTTCTTC
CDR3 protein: CASSLTGGRSSYNEQFF

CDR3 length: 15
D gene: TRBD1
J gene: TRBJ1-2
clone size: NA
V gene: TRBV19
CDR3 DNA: TGTGCCAGTAGTGAAAACAGGGGACGGAACTATGGCTACACCTTC
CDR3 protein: CASSENRGRNYGYTF

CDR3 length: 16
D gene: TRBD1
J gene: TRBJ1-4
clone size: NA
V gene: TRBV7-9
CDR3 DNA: TGTGCCAGCAGCGTGGGGACAGGGACAAATAATGAAAAACTGTTTTTT
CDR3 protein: CASSVGTGTNNEKLFF

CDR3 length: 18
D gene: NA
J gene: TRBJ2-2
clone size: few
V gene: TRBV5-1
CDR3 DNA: TGCGCCAGCAGCGCCGGGTCTTTCCAACGAATTAACACCGGGGAGCTGTTTTTT
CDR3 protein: CASSAGSFQRINTGELFF

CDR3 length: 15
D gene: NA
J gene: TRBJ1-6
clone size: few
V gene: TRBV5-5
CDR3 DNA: TGTGCCAGCAGCTCGGAGAGAGTTAACAATTCACCCCTCCACTTT
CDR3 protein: CASSSERVNNSPLHF

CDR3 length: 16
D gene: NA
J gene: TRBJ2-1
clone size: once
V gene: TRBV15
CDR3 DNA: TGTGCCACCAGCAAAGGAGACAGCCTTCTCTACAATGAGCAGTTCTTC
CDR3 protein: CATSKGDSLLYNEQFF

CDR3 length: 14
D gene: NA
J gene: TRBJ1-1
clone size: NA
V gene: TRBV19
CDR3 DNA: TGTGCCAGTAGTACTGTTCCGCGGGGGACTGAAGCTTTCTTT
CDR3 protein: CASSTVPRGTEAFF

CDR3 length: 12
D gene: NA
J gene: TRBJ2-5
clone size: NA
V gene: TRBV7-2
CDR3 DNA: TGTGCCAGCCCGTGGGGGGTAAGGACCCAGTACTTC
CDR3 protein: CASPWGVRTQYF

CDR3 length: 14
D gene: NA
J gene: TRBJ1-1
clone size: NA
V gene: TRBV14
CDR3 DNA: TGTGCCAGCAGCCCCGGACAGTTCTACACTGAAGCTTTCTTT
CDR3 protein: CASSPGQFYTEAFF

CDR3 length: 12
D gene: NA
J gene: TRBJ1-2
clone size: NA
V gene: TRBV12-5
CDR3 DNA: TGTGCTAGTGGTTTCGGGACAAATGGCTACACCTTC
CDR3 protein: CASGFGTNGYTF

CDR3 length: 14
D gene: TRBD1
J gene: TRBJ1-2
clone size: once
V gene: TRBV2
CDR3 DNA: TGTGCCAGCAACCTGGACAGGACCGCCTATGGCTACACCTTC
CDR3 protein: CASNLDRTAYGYTF

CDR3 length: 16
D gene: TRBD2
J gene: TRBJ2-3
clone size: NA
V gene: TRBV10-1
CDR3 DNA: TGCGCCAGCAGTGAGTCCGGGGGGGCCGGGACAGATACGCAGTATTTT
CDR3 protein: CASSESGGAGTDTQYF

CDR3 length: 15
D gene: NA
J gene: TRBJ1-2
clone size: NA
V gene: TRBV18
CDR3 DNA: TGTGCCAGCTCAGCTTTACTGGACAGCTACTATGGCTACACCTTC
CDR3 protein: CASSALLDSYYGYTF

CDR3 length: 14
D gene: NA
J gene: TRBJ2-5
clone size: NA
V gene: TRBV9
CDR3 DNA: TGTGCCAGCAGCCCGGGACTTCTCCAAGAGACCCAGTACTTC
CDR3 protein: CASSPGLLQETQYF

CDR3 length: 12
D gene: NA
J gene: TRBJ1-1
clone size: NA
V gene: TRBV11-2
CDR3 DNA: TGTGCCAGCAGCCCAACGGTAACTGAAGCTTTCTTT
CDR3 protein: CASSPTVTEAFF

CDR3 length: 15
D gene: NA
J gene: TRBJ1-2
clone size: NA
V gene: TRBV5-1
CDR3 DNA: TGCGCCAGCAGCTTGGCCTTTGGAGAAAGTGATGGCTACACCTTC
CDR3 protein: CASSLAFGESDGYTF

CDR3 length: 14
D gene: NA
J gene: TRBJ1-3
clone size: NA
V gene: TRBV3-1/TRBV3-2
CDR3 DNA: TGTGCCAGCAGCTCCCGGACAGAAAAAAACACCATATATTTT
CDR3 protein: CASSSRTEKNTIYF

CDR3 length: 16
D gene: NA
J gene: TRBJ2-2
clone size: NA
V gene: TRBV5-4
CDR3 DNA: TGTGCCAGCAGCTTATATCCAAGCGCGGGCACCGGGGAGCTGTTTTTT
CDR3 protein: CASSLYPSAGTGELFF

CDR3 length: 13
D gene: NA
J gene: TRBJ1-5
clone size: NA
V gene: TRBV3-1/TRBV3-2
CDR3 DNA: TGTGCCAGCAGCCAAGATTGTAGTCGGCCCCAGCATTTT
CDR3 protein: CASSQDCSRPQHF

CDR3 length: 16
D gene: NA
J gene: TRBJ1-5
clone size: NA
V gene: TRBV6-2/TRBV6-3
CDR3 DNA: TGTGCCAGCAGTTACTCGGCGGGTTTCGGCAATCAGCCCCAGCATTTT
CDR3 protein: CASSYSAGFGNQPQHF

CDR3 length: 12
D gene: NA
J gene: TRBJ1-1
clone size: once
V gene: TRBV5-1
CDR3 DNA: TGCGCCAGCAGCTTGACGGGATATGGAGCTTTCTTT
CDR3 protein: CASSLTGYGAFF

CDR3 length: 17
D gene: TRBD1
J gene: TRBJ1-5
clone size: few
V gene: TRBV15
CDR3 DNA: TGTGCCACCAGCAGAGATCATGACAGGGGAAAAAGTCAGCCCCAGCATTTT
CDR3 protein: CATSRDHDRGKSQPQHF

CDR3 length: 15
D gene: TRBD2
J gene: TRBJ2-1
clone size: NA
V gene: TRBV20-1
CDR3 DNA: TGCAGTGCTAGTGGTAGCGGGGGGACCTACAATGAGCAGTTCTTC
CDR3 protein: CSASGSGGTYNEQFF

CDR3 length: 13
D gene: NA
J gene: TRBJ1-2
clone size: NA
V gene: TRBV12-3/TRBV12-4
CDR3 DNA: TGTGCCAGCAGTGAAACGGAGACGGGGGGCTACACCTTC
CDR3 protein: CASSETETGGYTF

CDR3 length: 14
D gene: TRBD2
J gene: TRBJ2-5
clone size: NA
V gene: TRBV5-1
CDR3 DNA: TGCGCCAGCAGCTTGACTAGCGGGGTAGAGACCCAGTACTTC
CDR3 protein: CASSLTSGVETQYF

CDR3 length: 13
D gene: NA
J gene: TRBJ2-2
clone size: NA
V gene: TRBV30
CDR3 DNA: TGTGCCTGGAGTCTACCGCCCATCGGGGAGCTGTTTTTT
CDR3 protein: CAWSLPPIGELFF

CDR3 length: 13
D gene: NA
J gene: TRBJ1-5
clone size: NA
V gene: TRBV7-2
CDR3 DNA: TGTGCCAGCTCCGGGGATAGCAATCAGCCCCAGCATTTT
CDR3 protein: CASSGDSNQPQHF

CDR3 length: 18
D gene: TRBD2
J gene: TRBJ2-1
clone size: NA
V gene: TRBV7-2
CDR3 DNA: TGTGCCAGCAGCCCCCTAGGGACTAGCGGAGCCGTATACAATGAGCAGTTCTTC
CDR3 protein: CASSPLGTSGAVYNEQFF

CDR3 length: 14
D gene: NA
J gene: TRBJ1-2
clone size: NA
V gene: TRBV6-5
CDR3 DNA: TGTGCCAGCAGTTTCGAATTGGACAGCTATGGCTACACCTTC
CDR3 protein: CASSFELDSYGYTF

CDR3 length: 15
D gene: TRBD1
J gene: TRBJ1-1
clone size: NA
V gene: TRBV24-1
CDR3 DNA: TGTGCCACCAGTAGCAGGGGGCGAATGGGGACTGAAGCTTTCTTT
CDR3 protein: CATSSRGRMGTEAFF

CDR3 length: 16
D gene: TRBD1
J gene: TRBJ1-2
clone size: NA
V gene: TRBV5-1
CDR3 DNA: TGCGCCAGCAGCTTGGCCACACGGGGACAGGGAGACGGCTACACCTTC
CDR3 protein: CASSLATRGQGDGYTF

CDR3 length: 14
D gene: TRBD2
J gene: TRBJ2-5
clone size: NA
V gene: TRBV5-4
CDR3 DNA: TGTGCCAGCAGCTTAACGGGGGGGCCAGAGACCCAGTACTTC
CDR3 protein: CASSLTGGPETQYF

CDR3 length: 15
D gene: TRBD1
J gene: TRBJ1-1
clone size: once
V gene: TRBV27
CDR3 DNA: TGTGCCAGCAGTCCGATCGGACAGGTTGGCACTGAAGCTTTCTTT
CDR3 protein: CASSPIGQVGTEAFF

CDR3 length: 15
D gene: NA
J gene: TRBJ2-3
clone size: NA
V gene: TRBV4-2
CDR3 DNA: TGTGCCAGCAGCCAAGCGGGGGAAAGGACAGATACGCAGTATTTT
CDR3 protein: CASSQAGERTDTQYF

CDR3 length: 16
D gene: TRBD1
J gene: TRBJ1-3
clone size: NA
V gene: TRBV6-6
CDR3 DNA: TGTGCCAGCAGTTACAGACAGGGGATGGAAGGAAACACCATATATTTT
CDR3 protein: CASSYRQGMEGNTIYF

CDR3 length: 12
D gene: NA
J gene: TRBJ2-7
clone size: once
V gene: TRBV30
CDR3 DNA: TGTGCCTGTAGACAGCTTTCCTACGAGCAGTACTTC
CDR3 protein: CACRQLSYEQYF

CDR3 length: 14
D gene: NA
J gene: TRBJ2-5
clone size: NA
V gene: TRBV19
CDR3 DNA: TGTGCCAGTAGTACCTGGGGGGAAGCGGAGACCCAGTACTTC
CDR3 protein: CASSTWGEAETQYF

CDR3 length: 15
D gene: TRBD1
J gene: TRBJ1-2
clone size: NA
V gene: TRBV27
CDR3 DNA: TGTGCCAGCAGTTTGCAGGGGGCTGGTAAGTATGGCTACACCTTC
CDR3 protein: CASSLQGAGKYGYTF

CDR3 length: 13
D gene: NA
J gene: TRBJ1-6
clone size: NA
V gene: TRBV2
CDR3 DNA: TGTGCCAGTAGGGCAGGGGTTAATTCACCCCTCCACTTT
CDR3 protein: CASRAGVNSPLHF

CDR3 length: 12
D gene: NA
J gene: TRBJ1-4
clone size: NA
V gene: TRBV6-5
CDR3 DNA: TGTGCCAGCAGCCCAAGGGGGGAAAAACTGTTTTTT
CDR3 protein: CASSPRGEKLFF

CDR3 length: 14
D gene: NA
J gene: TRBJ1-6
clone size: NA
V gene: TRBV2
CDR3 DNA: TGTGCCAGCAGTGCTGACAGATTAAATTCACCCCTCCACTTT
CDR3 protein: CASSADRLNSPLHF

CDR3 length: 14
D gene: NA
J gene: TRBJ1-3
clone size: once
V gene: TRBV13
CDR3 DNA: TGTGCCAGCAGCTTAGGGACAGCTGGAAACACCATATATTTT
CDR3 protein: CASSLGTAGNTIYF

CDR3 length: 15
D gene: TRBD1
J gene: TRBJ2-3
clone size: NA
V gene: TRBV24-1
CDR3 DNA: TGTGCCACCAGTGACCCGGGACAGGGTACAGATACGCAGTATTTT
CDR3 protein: CATSDPGQGTDTQYF

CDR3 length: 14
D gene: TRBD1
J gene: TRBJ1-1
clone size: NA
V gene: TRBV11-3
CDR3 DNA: TGTGCCAGCAGCCCCGACAGGGGGAACACTGAAGCTTTCTTT
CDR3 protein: CASSPDRGNTEAFF

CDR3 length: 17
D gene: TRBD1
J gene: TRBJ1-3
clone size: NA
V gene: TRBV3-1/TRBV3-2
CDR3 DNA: TGTGCCAGCAGCCAGGAACCCAGACAGGGGGTAGGAAACACCATATATTTT
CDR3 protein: CASSQEPRQGVGNTIYF

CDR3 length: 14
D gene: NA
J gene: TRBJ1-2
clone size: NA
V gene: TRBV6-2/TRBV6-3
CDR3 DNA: TGTGCCAGCAGTTATGAATACAGTAACTATGGCTACACCTTC
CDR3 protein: CASSYEYSNYGYTF

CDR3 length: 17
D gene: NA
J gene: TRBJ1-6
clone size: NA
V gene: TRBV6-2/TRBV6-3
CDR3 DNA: TGTGCCAGCAGTATCGGACTGCGGAGCTCCTATAATTCACCCCTCCACTTT
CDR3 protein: CASSIGLRSSYNSPLHF

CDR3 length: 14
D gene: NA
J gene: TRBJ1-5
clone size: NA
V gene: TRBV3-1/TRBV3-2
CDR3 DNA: TGTGCCAGCAGCCAAGATCCGGGGAATCAGCCCCAGCATTTT
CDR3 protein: CASSQDPGNQPQHF

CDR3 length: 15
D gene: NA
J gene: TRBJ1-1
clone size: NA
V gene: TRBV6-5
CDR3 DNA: TGTGCCAGCAGCTTCTACGGTGCTATGCGGGCTGAAGCTTTCTTT
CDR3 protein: CASSFYGAMRAEAFF

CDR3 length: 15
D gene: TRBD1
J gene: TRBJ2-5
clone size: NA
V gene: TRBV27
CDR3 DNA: TGTGCCAGCAGCAAACAGGGACAGCTGATGGAGACCCAGTACTTC
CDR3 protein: CASSKQGQLMETQYF